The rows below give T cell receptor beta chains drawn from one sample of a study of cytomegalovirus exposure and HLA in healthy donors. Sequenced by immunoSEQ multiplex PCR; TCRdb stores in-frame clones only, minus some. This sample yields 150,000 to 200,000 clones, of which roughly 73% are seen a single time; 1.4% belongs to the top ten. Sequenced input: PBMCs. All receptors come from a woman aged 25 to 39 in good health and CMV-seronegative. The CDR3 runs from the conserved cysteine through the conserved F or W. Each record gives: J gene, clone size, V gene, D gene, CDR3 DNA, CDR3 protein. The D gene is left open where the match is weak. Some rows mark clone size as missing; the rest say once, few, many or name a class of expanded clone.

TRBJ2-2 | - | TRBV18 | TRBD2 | TGTGCCAGCTCACAAGCGCCGGGACTAGAAACCGGGGAGCTGTTTTTT | CASSQAPGLETGELFF
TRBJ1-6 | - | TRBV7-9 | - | TGTGCCAGCAGCTTAGGCAGGGCGGATAATTCACCCCTCCACTTT | CASSLGRADNSPLHF
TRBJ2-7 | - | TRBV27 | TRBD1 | TGTGCCAGCAGTTCCCCGGACAGGCCTTACGAGCAGTACTTC | CASSSPDRPYEQYF
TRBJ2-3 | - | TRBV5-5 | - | TGTGCCAGCAGCTATACACGAGATACGCAGTATTTT | CASSYTRDTQYF
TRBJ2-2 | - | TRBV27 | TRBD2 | TGTGCCAGCAGTTTATGGGGGGGATCGAACACCGGGGAGCTGTTTTTT | CASSLWGGSNTGELFF
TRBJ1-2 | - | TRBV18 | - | TGTGCCAGCTCACCCGATTATGGACAGAACTATGGCTACACCTTC | CASSPDYGQNYGYTF
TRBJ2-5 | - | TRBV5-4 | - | TGTGCCAGCAGCCTATACGGGGGGCTGGAGACCCAGTACTTC | CASSLYGGLETQYF
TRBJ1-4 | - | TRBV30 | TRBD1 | TGTGCCTGGAGAGACAGGGGGCCGGATGAAAAACTGTTTTTT | CAWRDRGPDEKLFF
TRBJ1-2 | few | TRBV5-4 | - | TGTGCCAGCAGTATCAGGGGCCCCGGGGGGGGATATGGCTACACCTTC | CASSIRGPGGGYGYTF
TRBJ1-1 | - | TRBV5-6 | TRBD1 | TGTGCCAGCAGCGACCTTGGGACAGGGAACACTGAAGCTTTCTTT | CASSDLGTGNTEAFF
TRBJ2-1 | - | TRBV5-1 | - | TGCGCCAGCAGCAAGGACTTGCAGTGGGATGAGCAGTTCTTC | CASSKDLQWDEQFF
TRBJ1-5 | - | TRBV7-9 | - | TGTTCCAGCAGCTTAGAGGGCGGGCCCAATCAGCCCCAGCATTTT | CSSSLEGGPNQPQHF
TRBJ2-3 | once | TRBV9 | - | TGTGCCAGCAGCGTAGTGGATAGCGGTCCCACAGATACGCAGTATTTT | CASSVVDSGPTDTQYF
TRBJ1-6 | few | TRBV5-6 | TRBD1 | TGTGCCAGCAGCTCAGGGGACAGGGGGAACGGTTATAATTCACCCCTCCACTTT | CASSSGDRGNGYNSPLHF
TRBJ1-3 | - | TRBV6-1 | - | TGTGCCAGCATATCAGGGTTTGGAAACACCATATATTTT | CASISGFGNTIYF
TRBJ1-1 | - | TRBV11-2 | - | TGTGCCAGCAGCTTAGATAATAGGGGCGGGAGTCACACTGAAGCTTTCTTT | CASSLDNRGGSHTEAFF
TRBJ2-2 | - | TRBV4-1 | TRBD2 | TGCGCCAGCAGCCAAGTAGCGGGTGGCGGGGAGCTGTTTTTT | CASSQVAGGGELFF
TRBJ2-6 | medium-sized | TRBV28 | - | TGTGCCAGCAGTTCCCACACTGGGGCCAACGTCCTGACTTTC | CASSSHTGANVLTF
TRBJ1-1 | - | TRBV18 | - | TGTGCCAGCTCACCGACAGTGAACACTGAAGCTTTCTTT | CASSPTVNTEAFF
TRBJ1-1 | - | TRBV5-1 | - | TGCGCCAGCAGCCCCCGACAGACCACTCAAAACACTGAAGCTTTCTTT | CASSPRQTTQNTEAFF
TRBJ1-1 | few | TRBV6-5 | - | TGTGCCAGCAGTTACTCGGCGAACACTGAAGCTTTCTTT | CASSYSANTEAFF
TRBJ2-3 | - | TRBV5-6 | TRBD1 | TGTGCCAGCAGCTTGGTTGGGACAGGGAGAACAGATACGCAGTATTTT | CASSLVGTGRTDTQYF
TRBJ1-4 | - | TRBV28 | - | TGTGCCAGCCGGGGGGGTGAAAAACTGTTTTTT | CASRGGEKLFF
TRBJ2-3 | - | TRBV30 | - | TGTGCCTGGGGGGCTAGGACAGATACGCAGTATTTT | CAWGARTDTQYF
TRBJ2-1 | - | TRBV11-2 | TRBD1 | TGTGCCAGCAGCTACCGGGACAGGGGGCTGAATGAGCAGTTCTTC | CASSYRDRGLNEQFF
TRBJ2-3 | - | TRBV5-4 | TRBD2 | TGTGCCAGCAGCCTGGGGGGGAGGGGAGGTAGCACAGATACGCAGTATTTT | CASSLGGRGGSTDTQYF
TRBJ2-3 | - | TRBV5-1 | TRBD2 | TGCGCCAGCGCGGCTAGCGGGGTCGAAGATACGCAGTATTTT | CASAASGVEDTQYF
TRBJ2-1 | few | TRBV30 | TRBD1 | TGTGCCTGGAGCCCCGGGACAGGTTTTGACAATGAGCAGTTCTTC | CAWSPGTGFDNEQFF
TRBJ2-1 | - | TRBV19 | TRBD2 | TGTGCCAGTAGTATCCTAGCGGGGGGGCCGAGTGAGCAGTTCTTC | CASSILAGGPSEQFF
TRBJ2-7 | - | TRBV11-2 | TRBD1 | TGTGCCAGCAGTCCTCGGGACAGGGCGGACTACGAGCAGTACTTC | CASSPRDRADYEQYF
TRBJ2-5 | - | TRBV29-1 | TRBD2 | TGCAGCGTTCTTCGGGGGGAGGGGACCCAGTACTTC | CSVLRGEGTQYF
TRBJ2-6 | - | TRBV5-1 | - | TGCGCCAGCAGCTCGACAGGATCTGGGGCCAACGTCCTGACTTTC | CASSSTGSGANVLTF
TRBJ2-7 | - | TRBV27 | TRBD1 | TGTGCCAGCAGTCAACAGGGGAACGAGCAGTACTTC | CASSQQGNEQYF
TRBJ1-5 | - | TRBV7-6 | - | TGTGCCAGCAGCTCGGGGAGGACCTGGCCCCAGCATTTT | CASSSGRTWPQHF
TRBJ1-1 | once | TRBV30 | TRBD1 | TGTGCCTGGAGTGGAACAGGGGTGGCTGAAGCTTTCTTT | CAWSGTGVAEAFF
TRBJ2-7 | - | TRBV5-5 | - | TGTGCCAGCAGCGTTCTTAACAGGGGCGGGAATACCTACGAGCAGTACTTC | CASSVLNRGGNTYEQYF
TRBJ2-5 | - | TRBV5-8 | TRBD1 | TGTGCCAGCAGCCGGACAGGGGGCCGGGGAGAGACCCAGTACTTC | CASSRTGGRGETQYF
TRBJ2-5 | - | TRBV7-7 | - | TGTGCCAGCAGCCCGACCCAGACAGGAGGAGAGACCCAGTACTTC | CASSPTQTGGETQYF
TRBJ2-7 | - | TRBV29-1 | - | TGCAGCGTTGCTCCCACGGGAGTCTCCTACGAGCAGTACTTC | CSVAPTGVSYEQYF
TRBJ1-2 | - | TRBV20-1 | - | TGCAGTGCTAGACCGACTGATGGCTACACCTTC | CSARPTDGYTF
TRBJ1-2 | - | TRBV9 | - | TGTGCCAGCAGCGTCCAGGTCGGGGCCGGGGGTGGCTACACCTTC | CASSVQVGAGGGYTF
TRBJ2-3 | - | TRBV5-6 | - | TGTGCCAGCAGCTTGGATCGGGGGATCACAGATACGCAGTATTTT | CASSLDRGITDTQYF
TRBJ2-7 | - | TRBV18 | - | TGTGCCAGCTCACCTCCAGGGGTCCTTGCCACCTACGAGCAGTACTTC | CASSPPGVLATYEQYF
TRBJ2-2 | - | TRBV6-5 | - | TGTGCCAGCAGTTATTTTCGCGGGGCCGGGGAGCTGTTTTTT | CASSYFRGAGELFF
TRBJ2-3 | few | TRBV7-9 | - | TGTGCCAGCAGCTACGAGGAGCGCACAGATACGCAGTATTTT | CASSYEERTDTQYF
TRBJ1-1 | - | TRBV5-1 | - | TGCGCCAGCAGCTTGGCCGTCGGTGTGAACACTGAAGCTTTCTTT | CASSLAVGVNTEAFF
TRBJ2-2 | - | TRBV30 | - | TGTGCCTGGAGTGCTAAATACACCGGGGAGCTGTTTTTT | CAWSAKYTGELFF
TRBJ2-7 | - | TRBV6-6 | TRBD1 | TGTGCCAGCGACGGACAGGTTGGGTACGAGCAGTACTTC | CASDGQVGYEQYF
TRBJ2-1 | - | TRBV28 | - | TGTGCCAGCGAGGTTTCCTACAATGAGCAGTTCTTC | CASEVSYNEQFF
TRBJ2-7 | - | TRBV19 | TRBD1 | TGTGCCAGTAGTATAGGGACAGGGGGCACATCCTACGAGCAGTACTTC | CASSIGTGGTSYEQYF
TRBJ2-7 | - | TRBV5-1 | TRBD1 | TGCGCCAGCAGCAAAGGACAGGCCTACGAGCAGTACTTC | CASSKGQAYEQYF
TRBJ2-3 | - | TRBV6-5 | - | TGTGCCAGCAGGTCTAGCACAGATACGCAGTATTTT | CASRSSTDTQYF